Following are 25 T cell receptor beta chains from one sample sequenced in a study of CD8+CD57+ T cells in acquired aplastic anemia. Sequenced patients had shown CD8+CD57+ cell expansion by flow cytometry. Profiles of TCR beta VDJ and CDR3 were generated from a genomic DNA template. From the reads, TCRdb called clonotypes with MiXCR, one entry per CDR3 protein. The data contain fewer than 85,000 distinct CDR3 sequences, 55% to 75% of them singletons. Sequencing was done on a sample of sorted CD4+, CD8+, or CD8+CD57+ T cells (not recorded which) from PBMCs. The receptors were gathered from a human donor with aplastic anemia.

The V and J genes are TRBV5-4 and TRBJ1-2, with 7 bases fitting TRBD1. V lost 0 bases to trimming and J lost 4 bases; unmatched junction nucleotides: 6. In germline, CDR1 is SGHNT, CDR2 YYREEE (reference sequence). There are 15 residues in the CDR3. The CDR3 is CASSLGIDRVYGYTF. For the CDR3, the DNA is TGTGCCAGCAGCTTGGGGATTGACAGGGTCTATGGCTACACCTTC.

The rearrangement joins TRBV2 to TRBJ1-1, with D maybe TRBD1 (6 bases). From germline, CDR1 is SNHLY and CDR2 FYNNEI. This CDR3 has 14 residues. Trimming shortened V by 11 bases and J by 6 bases, and 22 bases separated the two germline ends. CDR3 coding DNA: TGTGCCTGCACCTTGGCCAGGGGAGGGGCTGAAGCTTTCTTT. Protein: CACTLARGGAEAFF.

The chain combines TRBV10-2 with TRBJ2-3; D is perhaps TRBD2 (5 bases). Per the germline V gene, CDR1 is WSHSY and CDR2 is SAAADI. This CDR3 contains 16 residues. V shed 3 bases and J shed 5 bases, with 18 bases lying between them. The CDR3: CASSEVGHPGGDTQYF. CDR3 DNA: TGCGCCAGCAGTGAAGTTGGGCACCCTGGAGGAGATACGCAGTATTTT.

The rearrangement links TRBV6-4 to TRBJ1-1, with D possibly matching TRBD1 (5 bases). The V gene's germline CDR1 is MRHNA and CDR2 SNTAGT. The length of the CDR3 is 17 residues. V lost 5 bases and J lost 1, with 20 bases in between. The DNA for the CDR3 is TGTGCCAGCAGTCACCCCAGGGTACTCCTGGGGAACACTGAAGCTTTCTTT. Protein: CASSHPRVLLGNTEAFF.

The chain recombines TRBV10-3 with TRBJ2-7; D not certain. CDR1 is ENHRY, CDR2 SYGVKD, per germline. CDR3 length: 13 amino acids. V lost 4 bases to trimming and J lost 0 bases, with 7 bases between them. CDR3 residues: CAISGHLSYEQYF. The CDR3 DNA reads as TGTGCCATCAGTGGACACCTCTCCTACGAGCAGTACTTC.

A remark on this clonotype: The junction departs from the called germline gene at one end, perhaps through a read error. The V call is TRBV2, the J call TRBJ1-4; 9 bases are a match to TRBD1. This CDR3 region has 15 residues. Per germline, CDR1 SNHLY and CDR2 FYNNEI. The CDR3 DNA reads as TGCGCCAGCAAGGACAGGGGAGCAACTAATGAAAAACTGTTTTTT. Amino acids: CASKDRGATNEKLFF.

V and J are TRBV2 and TRBJ1-5; tentative D call: TRBD1 (6 bases). The CDR3 runs 15 residues. The V end was cut by 3 bases, the J end by 1 base, with 10 bases between. Germline V lookup: CDR1 SNHLY, CDR2 FYNNEI. For the CDR3, the DNA is TGTGCCAGCAGTGACATACAGGGAAGCAATCAGCCCCAGCATTTT. This codes for CASSDIQGSNQPQHF.

The chain couples TRBV15 to TRBJ2-1, with TRBD1 matching over 7 bases. CDR1 is LNHNV, CDR2 YYDKDF, per germline (reference sequence). This CDR3 comprises 13 residues. V dropped 3 bases and J dropped 9; count of bases not matched to a gene: 5. The CDR3 DNA reads as TGTGCCACCAGCAGTGACAGGGTCGGTGAGCAGTTCTTC. It encodes CATSSDRVGEQFF. The full variable domain, its missing parts supplied by reference TRBV15 and TRBJ2-1, is DAMVIQNPRYQVTQFGKPVTLSCSQTLNHNVMYWYQQKSSQAPKLLFHYYDKDFNNEADTPDNFQSRRPNTSFCFLDIRSPGLGDTAMYLCATSSDRVGEQFFGPGTRLTVL.

The chain is built from TRBV10-3 and TRBJ1-2; 8 bases line up with TRBD1. The V and J ends lost 10 bases and 5 bases, in that order; junction bases with no gene match: 12. Germline values: CDR1 ENHRY, CDR2 SYGVKD. The CDR3 extends over 14 amino acids. The DNA for the CDR3 is TGTGCCAGCAGAACACAGGGGGTAGAGTATGGCTACACCTTC. It encodes CASRTQGVEYGYTF.

In this sample, this clonotype turned up a few times. The J gene is TRBJ2-5, the V gene TRBV7-2; 13 positions agree with TRBD2. The CDR3 extends over 15 amino acids. Germline CDR1 is SGHTA and CDR2 is FQGNSA. The V and J ends lost 3 bases and 2 bases, in that order; junction bases with no gene match: 0. The CDR3 bases are TGTGCCAGCAGCTTGGGACTAGCGGGACAAGAGACCCAGTACTTC. Protein: CASSLGLAGQETQYF.

This chain connects TRBV20-1 to TRBJ1-6; D remains unclear. The CDR3 loop spans 13 amino acids. V was pared by 6 bases and J by 2 bases, with 8 bases between. Germline-derived CDR1 and CDR2 are DFQATT and SNEGSKA (reference sequence). DNA of the CDR3: TGCAGTGCGAAGGAGACCTATAATTCACCCCTCCACTTT. Protein product: CSAKETYNSPLHF.

The genes are TRBV29-1 and TRBJ1-1, with 8 bases that match TRBD1. Germline CDR1 reads SQVTM; CDR2 reads ANQGSEA. The CDR3 loop spans 12 amino acids. J was trimmed by 10 bases and V by 2 bases; bases with no gene match: 6. The CDR3 protein is CSVEQTGEGAFF. In nucleotides, the CDR3 is TGCAGCGTTGAACAGACAGGGGAAGGAGCTTTCTTT.

This clonotype turned up a few times. V is TRBV7-3 and J is TRBJ2-2; D remains ambiguous. V lost 8 bases and J lost 0, with 4 bases in between. The CDR3 runs to 12 residues. The V gene's germline CDR1 is SGHTA and CDR2 FQGTGA. CDR3 sequence: CASGANTGELFF. CDR3 sequence (DNA): TGTGCCAGCGGGGCGAACACCGGGGAGCTGTTTTTT.

This clonotype was picked up many times. CDR3 residues: CASSPPSSYEQYF. CDR3 nucleotides: TGTGCCAGCAGCCCCCCTAGCTCCTACGAGCAGTACTTC. This chain uses TRBV7-7 with TRBJ2-7; no firm D call. The CDR3 spans 13 residues. Deletions cut 5 bases from V and 0 bases from J, with 8 bases between. Germline-derived CDR1 and CDR2 are SSHAT and FNYEAQ (reference sequence).

The rearrangement joins TRBV10-3 to TRBJ1-5; TRBD1 matches at 7 bases. Germline loops: CDR1 ENHRY, CDR2 SYGVKD. The CDR3 spans 13 residues. With 6 bases clipped from V and 7 bases from J, the junction kept 6 bases outside the gene matches. The CDR3 protein is CAISDRVEQPQHF. The CDR3 DNA follows: TGTGCCATCAGCGACAGGGTGGAACAGCCCCAGCATTTT.

This chain joins TRBV20-1 and TRBJ2-1, with 7 bases lining up with TRBD2. Germline lookup yields CDR1 DFQATT and CDR2 SNEGSKA (reference sequence). After removal of 3 bases from V and 2 bases from J, the junction contained 4 bases not matched to a gene. The CDR3 covers 14 residues. The chain's CDR3 is CSARGGRPYNEQFF. The CDR3 nucleotides are TGCAGTGCTAGGGGCGGGAGACCCTACAATGAGCAGTTCTTC.

The chain combines TRBV10-3 with TRBJ1-1; D might be TRBD1 (6 bases). The germline V and J ends were trimmed by 2 bases and 2 bases, with 12 bases remaining between them. The CDR3 spans 15 residues. Germline CDR1 is ENHRY and CDR2 is SYGVKD. CDR3 DNA sequence: TGTGCCATCAGTGAGCTACAGGGCCCCAACACTGAAGCTTTCTTT. Residues: CAISELQGPNTEAFF.

This clonotype came up many times. The rearrangement uses TRBV9 and TRBJ2-3; D may be TRBD1 (5 bases). The CDR3 is 15 amino acids. Germline CDR1 SGDLS, CDR2 YYNGEE. V was clipped by 2 bases and J by 0 bases, with 10 bases between them. This CDR3 is CASSVLTASTDTQYF. The DNA of the CDR3 is TGTGCCAGCAGCGTGTTGACAGCTAGCACAGATACGCAGTATTTT. The variable domain in full, completed from reference TRBV9 and TRBJ2-3, reads DSGVTQTPKHLITATGQRVTLRCSPRSGDLSVYWYQQSLDQGLQFLIQYYNGEERAKGNILERFSAQQFPDLHSELNLSSLELGDSALYFCASSVLTASTDTQYFGPGTRLTVL.

The gene calls are TRBV7-2 and TRBJ1-2; maybe TRBD1 (6 bases). The CDR3 loop spans 14 amino acids. Germline lookup yields CDR1 SGHTA and CDR2 FQGNSA. V was trimmed by 0 bases and J by 6 bases, leaving 11 bases between them. In nucleotides, the CDR3 is TGTGCCAGCAGCTTAGCCTTGGGGGCCCATGGCTACACCTTC. It translates to CASSLALGAHGYTF.

V gene TRBV18 combines with J gene TRBJ1-2; no firm D call. V was pared by 0 bases and J by 4 bases, with 9 bases between. Germline values: CDR1 KGHSH, CDR2 LQKENI. The CDR3 runs to 14 residues. The CDR3 loop reads CASSPPDDSYGYTF. CDR3 sequence (DNA): TGTGCCAGCTCACCACCAGACGATAGCTATGGCTACACCTTC.

The J gene is TRBJ2-1, the V gene TRBV7-8; D is unclear. There are 16 residues in the CDR3. Trimming shortened V by 5 bases and J by 0 bases, and 14 bases separated the two germline ends. Germline CDR1 reads SGHVS; CDR2 reads FQNEAQ. CDR3 bases: TGTGCCAGCAGCACCAGAAGCACGAGCTCCTACAATGAGCAGTTCTTC. This sequence encodes CASSTRSTSSYNEQFF.

The genes are TRBV20-1 and TRBJ2-5; D remains ambiguous. Trimming took 0 bases from V and 2 from J, leaving 1 base between them. The CDR3 runs to 11 residues. Per the germline V gene, CDR1 is DFQATT and CDR2 is SNEGSKA (reference sequence). The CDR3 spells CSAREQETQYF. Here the CDR3 DNA reads TGCAGTGCTAGAGAACAAGAGACCCAGTACTTC.

J is TRBJ2-5 and V is TRBV7-2; D call uncertain. CDR3 length: 13 residues. Germline assignment: CDR1 SGHTA and CDR2 FQGNSA. The chain's CDR3 is CVSLRMRQETQYF. Written as DNA, the CDR3 is TGTGTATCCCTTAGGATGCGGCAAGAGACCCAGTACTTC.

This chain links TRBV29-1 with TRBJ2-7; 10 bases fit TRBD1. This CDR3 is 16 amino acids long. Germline trimming cut 7 bases from V and 5 bases from J; bases unmatched to any gene: 17. CDR1 is SQVTM and CDR2 is ANQGSEA in the germline V gene. DNA for the CDR3: TGCAGCGCCATTCACTCCCGGGACAGGGGTCGGGACGAGCAGTACTTC. Protein product: CSAIHSRDRGRDEQYF.

The gene calls are TRBV2 and TRBJ2-7; D is possibly TRBD2 (5 bases). Trimming left V 8 bases short and J 3 bases short, with 23 bases between. The CDR3 runs to 16 residues. CDR1 is SNHLY, CDR2 FYNNEI, per germline. CDR3 sequence: CASRPDLTRGFYEQYF. The CDR3 coding sequence is TGTGCCAGCCGGCCGGACCTGACCCGAGGGTTCTACGAGCAGTACTTC.